This entry concerns a single T cell receptor (beta chain). This clone was recorded only once. Its binding antigen is unknown. The input lacks base qualities; no much larger clone sits a single base away. A distance of 5 bases separates the germline ends of V and J, which lose 1 base and 2 bases respectively. Looking up the germline V gene yields CDR1 MGHRA and CDR2 YSYEKL. Including cysteine and phenylalanine, the CDR3 has 13 amino acids. Only the CDR3 DNA is retained, 39 bases long and in frame from the first base. Collaborating institutions collected whole blood in K2EDTA tubes following their own protocols. For TCRbeta analysis, collaborator samples were shipped as frozen whole blood, as isolated PBMCs, or as DNA extracted from either sample type. This record comes from a study of blood T cell repertoires in COVID-19 (dated by TCRdb to about 2020). Regarding the study in general: Samples from collaborators originated in the United States, Italy and Spain and spanned both the acute and convalescent phases of COVID-19. The material from the prospective study consisted of cDNA or gDNA derived from T cells, B-cell-depleted T cells, or PBMCs. The dataset comprised deeply sampled blood TCRbeta repertoires from subjects exposed to, actively infected with, or recovered from COVID-19. The repertoires were released in a freely available public database intended as a resource for research on the immune response to SARS-CoV-2. Samples came from the ongoing ImmuneRACE study (first 160 participants) plus 1,254 subjects from 6 global collaborators. Sample metadata almost always included a de-identified subject ID, COVID-19 status, age in years and sex. Where available, HLA class I and class II types were obtained from metadata supplied by the sample provider rather than from assay-based typing. Study-wide conclusions, independent of this receptor: The quantity of clinical and demographic metadata differed by source and by participant and was supplied without curation.

TCRbeta CDR3 regions were amplified from genomic DNA by means of the immunoSEQ Assay, a bias-controlled multiplex PCR. Processing in the source paper ran as follows. The number of nucleated cells in each sample was estimated by amplification of reference gene primers within the assay. Sequence reads were collapsed and filtered to measure the absolute abundance of every unique TCRbeta CDR3 rearrangement. For each sample, productive Simpson clonality was calculated as the square root of Simpson's diversity index over productive rearrangements. The source is immuneACCESS, and TCRdb retained only in-frame sequences with V and J called. Part of the clones is not carried over; for the studies checked, unresolved V genes explain less than half of this, and the remainder is unexplained. Clonal size and the V and J genes are those of that table, whereas D and trimming came from the DNA. The sample contains about 260,000 clones, about 89% of them found a single time. The ten largest clones take up approximately 10% of the sample.

The origin of this receptor is a man between 40 and 49 years old with active or convalescent COVID-19. The receptor chain draws on TRBV4-1 and TRBJ2-5, with no reliable assignment of the D segment. The sample consisted of peripheral blood. The CDR3 corresponds to CASSQVGQETQYF. The bases are TGCGCCAGCAGCCAAGTCGGGCAAGAGACCCAGTACTTC.